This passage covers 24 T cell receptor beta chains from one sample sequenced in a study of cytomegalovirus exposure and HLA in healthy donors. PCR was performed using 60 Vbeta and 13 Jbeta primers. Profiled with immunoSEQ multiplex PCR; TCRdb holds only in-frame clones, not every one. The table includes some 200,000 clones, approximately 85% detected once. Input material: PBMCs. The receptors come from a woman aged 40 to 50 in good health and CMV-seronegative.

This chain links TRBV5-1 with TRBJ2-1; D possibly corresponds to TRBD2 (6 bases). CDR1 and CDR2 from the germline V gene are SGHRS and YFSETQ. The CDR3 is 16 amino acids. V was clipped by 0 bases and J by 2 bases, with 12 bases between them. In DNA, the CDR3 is TGCGCCAGCAGCTTGGGCGTGGGCGGGACCTACAATGAGCAGTTCTTC. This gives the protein CASSLGVGGTYNEQFF.

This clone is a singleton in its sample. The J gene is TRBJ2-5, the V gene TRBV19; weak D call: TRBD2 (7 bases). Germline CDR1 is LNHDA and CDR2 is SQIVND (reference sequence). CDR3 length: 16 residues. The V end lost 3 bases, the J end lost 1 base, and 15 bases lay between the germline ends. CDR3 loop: CASSISGGRFQETQYF. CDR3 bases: TGTGCCAGTAGTATCTCCGGGGGGCGGTTCCAAGAGACCCAGTACTTC.

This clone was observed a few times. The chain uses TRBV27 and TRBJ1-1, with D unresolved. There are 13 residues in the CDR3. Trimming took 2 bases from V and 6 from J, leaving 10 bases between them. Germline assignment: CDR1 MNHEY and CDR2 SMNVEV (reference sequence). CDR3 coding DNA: TGTGCCAGCAGTTTAGGAGGAAACGCTGAAGCTTTCTTT. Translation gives CASSLGGNAEAFF.

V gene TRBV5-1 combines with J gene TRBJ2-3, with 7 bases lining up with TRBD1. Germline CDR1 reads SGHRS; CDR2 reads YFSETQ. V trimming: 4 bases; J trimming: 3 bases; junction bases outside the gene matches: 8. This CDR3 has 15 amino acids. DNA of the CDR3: TGCGCCAGCAGCCCTAGGGACAGTACAACAGATACGCAGTATTTT. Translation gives CASSPRDSTTDTQYF.

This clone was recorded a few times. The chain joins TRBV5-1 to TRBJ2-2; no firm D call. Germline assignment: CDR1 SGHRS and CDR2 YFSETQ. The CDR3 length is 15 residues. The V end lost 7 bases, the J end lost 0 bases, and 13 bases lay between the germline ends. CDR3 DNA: TGCGCCAGCCGCCCCGAAGCTACGAACACCGGGGAGCTGTTTTTT. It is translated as CASRPEATNTGELFF.

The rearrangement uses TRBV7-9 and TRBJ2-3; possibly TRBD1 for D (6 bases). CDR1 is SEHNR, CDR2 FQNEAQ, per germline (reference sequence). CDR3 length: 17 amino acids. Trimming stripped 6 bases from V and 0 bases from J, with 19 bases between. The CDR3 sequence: CASRAKTGGFSTDTQYF. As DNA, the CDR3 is TGTGCCAGCAGAGCAAAGACAGGAGGTTTTAGCACAGATACGCAGTATTTT.

The CDR3 reads CASSSWTALNTEAFF. CDR3 DNA: TGTGCCAGCAGTTCCTGGACAGCTTTGAACACTGAAGCTTTCTTT. V usage is TRBV27 and J usage is TRBJ1-1; the D gene is possibly TRBD1 (6 bases). The germline CDR1 and CDR2 sequences are MNHEY and SMNVEV (reference sequence). V was trimmed by 4 bases and J by 0 bases, leaving 12 bases between them. The CDR3 totals 15 residues.

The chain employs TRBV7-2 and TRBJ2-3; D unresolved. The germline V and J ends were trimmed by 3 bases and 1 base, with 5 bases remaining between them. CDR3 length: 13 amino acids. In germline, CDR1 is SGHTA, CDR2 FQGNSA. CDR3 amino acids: CASSFVGTDTQYF. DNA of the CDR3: TGTGCCAGCAGCTTCGTAGGCACAGATACGCAGTATTTT.

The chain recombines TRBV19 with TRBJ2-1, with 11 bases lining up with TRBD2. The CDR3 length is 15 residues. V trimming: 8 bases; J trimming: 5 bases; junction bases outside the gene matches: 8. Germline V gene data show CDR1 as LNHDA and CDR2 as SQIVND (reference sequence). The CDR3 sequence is CASHAGTSGHNEQFF. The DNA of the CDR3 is TGTGCCAGTCACGCCGGGACTAGCGGACACAATGAGCAGTTCTTC.

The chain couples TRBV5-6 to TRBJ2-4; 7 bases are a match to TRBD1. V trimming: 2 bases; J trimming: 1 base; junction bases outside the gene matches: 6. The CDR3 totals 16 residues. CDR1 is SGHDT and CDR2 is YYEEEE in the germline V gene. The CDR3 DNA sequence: TGTGCCAGCAGCTTCAGACAGGGTTTCGCCAAAAACATTCAGTACTTC. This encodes CASSFRQGFAKNIQYF.

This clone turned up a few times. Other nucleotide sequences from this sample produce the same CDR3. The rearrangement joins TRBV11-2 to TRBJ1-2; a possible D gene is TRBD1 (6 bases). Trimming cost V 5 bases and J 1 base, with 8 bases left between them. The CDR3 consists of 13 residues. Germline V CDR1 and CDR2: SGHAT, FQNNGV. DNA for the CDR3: TGTGCCAGCAGCCCGGACAGTAACTATGGCTACACCTTC. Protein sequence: CASSPDSNYGYTF.

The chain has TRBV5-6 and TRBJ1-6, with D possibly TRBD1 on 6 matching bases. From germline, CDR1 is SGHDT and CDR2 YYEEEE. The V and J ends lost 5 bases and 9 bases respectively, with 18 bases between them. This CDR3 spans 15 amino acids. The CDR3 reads CASSIMGAGISPLHF. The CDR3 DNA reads TGTGCCAGCAGTATAATGGGGGCAGGAATTTCACCCCTCCACTTT. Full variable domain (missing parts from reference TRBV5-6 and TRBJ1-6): DAGVTQSPTHLIKTRGQQVTLRCSPKSGHDTVSWYQQALGQGPQFIFQYYEEEERQRGNFPDRFSGHQFPNYSSELNVNALLLGDSALYLCASSIMGAGISPLHFGNGTRLTVT.

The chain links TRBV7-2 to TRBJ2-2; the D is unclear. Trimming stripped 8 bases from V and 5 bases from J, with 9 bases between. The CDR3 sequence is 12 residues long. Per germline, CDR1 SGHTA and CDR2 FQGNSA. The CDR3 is CASGRETGELFF. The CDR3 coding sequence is TGTGCCAGCGGTCGCGAAACCGGGGAGCTGTTTTTT.

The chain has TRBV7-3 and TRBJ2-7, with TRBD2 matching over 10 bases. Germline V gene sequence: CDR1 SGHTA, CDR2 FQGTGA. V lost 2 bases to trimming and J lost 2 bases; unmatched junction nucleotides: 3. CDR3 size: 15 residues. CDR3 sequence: CASSLGAGGPYEQYF. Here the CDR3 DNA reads TGTGCCAGCAGCTTAGGAGCGGGAGGGCCCTACGAGCAGTACTTC.

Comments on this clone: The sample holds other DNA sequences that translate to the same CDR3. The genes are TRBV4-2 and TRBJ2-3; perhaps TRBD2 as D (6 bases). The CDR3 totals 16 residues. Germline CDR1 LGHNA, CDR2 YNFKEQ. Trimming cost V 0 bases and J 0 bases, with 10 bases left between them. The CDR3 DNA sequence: TGTGCCAGCAGCCAAGATCCCGGGGGAAGCACAGATACGCAGTATTTT. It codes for CASSQDPGGSTDTQYF.

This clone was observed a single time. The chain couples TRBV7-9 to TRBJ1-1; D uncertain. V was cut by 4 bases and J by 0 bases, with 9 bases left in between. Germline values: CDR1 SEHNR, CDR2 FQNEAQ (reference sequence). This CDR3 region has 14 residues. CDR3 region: CASSSIYMNTEAFF. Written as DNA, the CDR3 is TGTGCCAGCAGCTCAATTTACATGAACACTGAAGCTTTCTTT.

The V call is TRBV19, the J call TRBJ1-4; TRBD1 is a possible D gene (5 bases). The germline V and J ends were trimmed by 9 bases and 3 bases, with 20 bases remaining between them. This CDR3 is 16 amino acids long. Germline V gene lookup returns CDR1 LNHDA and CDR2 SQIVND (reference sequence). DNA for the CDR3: TGTGCCAGCCGGTGGGGGACTAGGTCGGCTAATGAAAAACTGTTTTTT. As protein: CASRWGTRSANEKLFF.

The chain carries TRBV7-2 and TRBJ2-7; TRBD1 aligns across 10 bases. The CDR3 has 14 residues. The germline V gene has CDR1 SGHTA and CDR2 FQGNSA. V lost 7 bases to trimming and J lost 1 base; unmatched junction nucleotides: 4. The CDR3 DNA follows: TGTGCCAGCAACCCGGGACAGGGGTCCTACGAGCAGTACTTC. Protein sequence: CASNPGQGSYEQYF. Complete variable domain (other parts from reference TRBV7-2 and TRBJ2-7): GAGVSQSPSNKVTEKGKDVELRCDPISGHTALYWYRQSLGQGLEFLIYFQGNSAPDKSGLPSDRFSAERTGGSVSTLTIQRTQQEDSAVYLCASNPGQGSYEQYFGPGTRLTVT.

The CDR3 is CASSIGTRYEQYF. CDR3 nucleotides: TGTGCCAGCAGTATTGGGACAAGATACGAGCAGTACTTC. The chain carries TRBV7-3 and TRBJ2-7; D is perhaps TRBD1 (6 bases). The germline V and J ends were trimmed by 6 bases and 4 bases, with 13 bases remaining between them. The CDR3 loop spans 13 amino acids. Germline CDR1 reads SGHTA; CDR2 reads FQGTGA. Filled out from reference TRBV7-3 and TRBJ2-7, the complete variable domain reads GAGVSQTPSNKVTEKGKYVELRCDPISGHTALYWYRQSLGQGPEFLIYFQGTGAADDSGLPNDRFFAVRPEGSVSTLKIQRTERGDSAVYLCASSIGTRYEQYFGPGTRLTVT.

As DNA, the CDR3 is TGTGCCACCAGCAGAGAGAGCAGGCCGAGCTCTGGAAACACCATATATTTT. It specifies CATSRESRPSSGNTIYF. This sequence joins TRBV15 and TRBJ1-3; unclear D gene. This CDR3 has 17 residues. Deletions cut 0 bases from V and 0 bases from J, with 12 bases between. Germline lookup yields CDR1 LNHNV and CDR2 YYDKDF (reference sequence).

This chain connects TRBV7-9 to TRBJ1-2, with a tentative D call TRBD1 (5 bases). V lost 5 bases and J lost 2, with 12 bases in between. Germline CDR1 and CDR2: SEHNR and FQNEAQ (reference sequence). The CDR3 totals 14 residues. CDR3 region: CASSGRVANYGYTF. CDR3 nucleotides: TGTGCCAGCAGCGGCAGGGTAGCAAACTATGGCTACACCTTC.

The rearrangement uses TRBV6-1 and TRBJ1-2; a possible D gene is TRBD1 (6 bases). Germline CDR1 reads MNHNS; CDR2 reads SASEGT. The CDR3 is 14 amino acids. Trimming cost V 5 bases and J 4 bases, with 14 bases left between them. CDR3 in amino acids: CASSLAGGAYGYTF. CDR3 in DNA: TGTGCCAGCAGTCTCGCGGGGGGCGCCTATGGCTACACCTTC.

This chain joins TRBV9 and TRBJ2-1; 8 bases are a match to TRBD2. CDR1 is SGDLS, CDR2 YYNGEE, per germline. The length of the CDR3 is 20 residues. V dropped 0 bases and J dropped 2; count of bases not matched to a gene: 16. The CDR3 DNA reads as TGTGCCAGCAGCGTAGTACCCCTTTTCGGTAGCGGGGCTGCCTACAATGAGCAGTTCTTC. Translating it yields CASSVVPLFGSGAAYNEQFF.

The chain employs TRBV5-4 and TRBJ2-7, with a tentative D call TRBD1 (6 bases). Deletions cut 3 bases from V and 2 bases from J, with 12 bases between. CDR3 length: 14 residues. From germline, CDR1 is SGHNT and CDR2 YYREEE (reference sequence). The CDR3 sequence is CASSSSTGAYEQYF. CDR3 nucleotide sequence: TGTGCCAGCAGCTCCTCGACAGGTGCCTACGAGCAGTACTTC.